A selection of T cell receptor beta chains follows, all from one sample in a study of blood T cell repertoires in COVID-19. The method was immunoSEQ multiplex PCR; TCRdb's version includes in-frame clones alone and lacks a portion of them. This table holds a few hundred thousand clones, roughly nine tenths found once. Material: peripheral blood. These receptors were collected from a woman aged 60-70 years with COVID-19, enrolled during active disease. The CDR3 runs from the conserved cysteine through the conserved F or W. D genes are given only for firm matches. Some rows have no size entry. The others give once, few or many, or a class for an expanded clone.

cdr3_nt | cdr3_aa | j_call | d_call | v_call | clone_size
TGCGCCAGCAGCTTGGAAGGCGGGAGAGTCTATGGCTACACCTTC | CASSLEGGRVYGYTF | TRBJ1-2 | - | TRBV5-1 | -
TGTGCCAGCAGCTTGGGGCACTATAACACCGGGGAGCTGTTTTTT | CASSLGHYNTGELFF | TRBJ2-2 | - | TRBV5-4 | -
TGTGCCAGCAGCGGGAGCCGGGACAGGGGCACTGAAGCTTTCTTT | CASSGSRDRGTEAFF | TRBJ1-1 | TRBD1 | TRBV13 | -
TGTGCCAGCAGCACCGGACAGTATAACACTGAAGCTTTCTTT | CASSTGQYNTEAFF | TRBJ1-1 | - | TRBV13 | -
TGTGCCAGCAGTACTACAGGATACGAGCAGTACTTC | CASSTTGYEQYF | TRBJ2-7 | - | TRBV28 | -
TGTGCCAGTAGTCCAAGGACAGGGACTAACTATGGCTACACCTTC | CASSPRTGTNYGYTF | TRBJ1-2 | TRBD1 | TRBV19 | -
TGCGCCAGCAGCCTCTCGGGCGGGGGGGCCCATGAGCAGTTCTTC | CASSLSGGGAHEQFF | TRBJ2-1 | TRBD2 | TRBV5-1 | -
TGTGCCATCAGTAGGACAGTAGGAGCTGAAGCTTTCTTT | CAISRTVGAEAFF | TRBJ1-1 | - | TRBV10-3 | -
TGTGCCAGCAGAACAGGATGGAGCGGAAACACCATATATTTT | CASRTGWSGNTIYF | TRBJ1-3 | - | TRBV6-5 | -
TGCGCCAGCGGGGAGACAAGCTCTGGAAACACCATATATTTT | CASGETSSGNTIYF | TRBJ1-3 | - | TRBV5-1 | -
TGTGCCAGCAGCGCGAGATTCGCCTACAATGAGCAGTTCTTC | CASSARFAYNEQFF | TRBJ2-1 | - | TRBV3-1/TRBV3-2 | once
TGTGCCAGCAGCTTCCCCGGGGACGAGCAGTACTTC | CASSFPGDEQYF | TRBJ2-7 | - | TRBV7-3 | once
TGTGCCAGCAGAAACAGTTTCAATCAGCCCCAGCATTTT | CASRNSFNQPQHF | TRBJ1-5 | - | TRBV6-5 | -
TGTGCCAGCAGCACCTGGACAGGTCTCGGCAATGAGCAGTTCTTC | CASSTWTGLGNEQFF | TRBJ2-1 | TRBD1 | TRBV14 | -
TGTGCCAGCTCCCCGGGTAGCGGGGGGCGGGGGCAGTTCTTC | CASSPGSGGRGQFF | TRBJ2-1 | TRBD2 | TRBV18 | -
TGTGCCAGCGGACTTAGAGAGCCACTAGACACTGAAGCTTTCTTT | CASGLREPLDTEAFF | TRBJ1-1 | - | TRBV7-2 | once
TGTGCCAGCAGCTTGGGACTACGGAGCTCCTACGAGCAGTACTTC | CASSLGLRSSYEQYF | TRBJ2-7 | - | TRBV5-6 | -
TGTGCCAGCAGTTTTAGAGGGGGGGGTTGGAACACTGAAGCTTTCTTT | CASSFRGGGWNTEAFF | TRBJ1-1 | - | TRBV28 | once
TGCGCCAGCAGCTTGGAGTCGCGCTCTGGAAACACCATATATTTT | CASSLESRSGNTIYF | TRBJ1-3 | - | TRBV5-1 | -
TGTGCCAGCAGCTTAGGGCCGACAGGACTCTCTGGAAACACCATATATTTT | CASSLGPTGLSGNTIYF | TRBJ1-3 | - | TRBV7-2 | -
TGCGCCAGCAGTCCGGGACAGGGGACTGAAGCTTTCTTT | CASSPGQGTEAFF | TRBJ1-1 | TRBD1 | TRBV10-1 | -
TGCGCCAGCAGCCAATACAAAAGCGGGGGGCCCACAGATACGCAGTATTTT | CASSQYKSGGPTDTQYF | TRBJ2-3 | TRBD2 | TRBV4-1 | -
TGTGCCAGCAGCCCCAGACTTACAAACACTGAAGCTTTCTTT | CASSPRLTNTEAFF | TRBJ1-1 | - | TRBV7-9 | -
TGTGCCAGCTCGAGTCGGGAAAAACTGTTTTTT | CASSSREKLFF | TRBJ1-4 | - | TRBV7-9 | -
TGCGCCAGCAGCTTGCTAAGAGGGACAGATAGTTATGGCTACACCTTC | CASSLLRGTDSYGYTF | TRBJ1-2 | TRBD1 | TRBV5-1 | -
TGTGCCAGCAGTGACAGAGGTGGAAACACCATATATTTT | CASSDRGGNTIYF | TRBJ1-3 | - | TRBV6-1 | -
TGTGCCAGCAGTTTGAACCCCGGGACTAGACTAACCGGGGAGCTGTTTTTT | CASSLNPGTRLTGELFF | TRBJ2-2 | TRBD2 | TRBV6-4 | -
TGTGCCAGCAGCTTGGGACAGCCGAGAAATTCACCCCTCCACTTT | CASSLGQPRNSPLHF | TRBJ1-6 | - | TRBV5-8 | -
TGTGCCAGCATCCCGGGACAGGGGGCGTTTTACGAGCAGTACTTC | CASIPGQGAFYEQYF | TRBJ2-7 | TRBD1 | TRBV2 | -
TGTGCCAGCAGCTTGAGAGGGAAGGTCGCCTACAATGAGCAGTTCTTC | CASSLRGKVAYNEQFF | TRBJ2-1 | - | TRBV5-4 | -
TGTGCCAGTAGTATAGGCCGGGACAGCTCCTACGAGCAGTACTTC | CASSIGRDSSYEQYF | TRBJ2-7 | TRBD1 | TRBV19 | -
TGCGCCAGCAGCCGCGGACAGGGAGCGGCGGGGGTTAATTCACCCCTCCACTTT | CASSRGQGAAGVNSPLHF | TRBJ1-6 | TRBD1 | TRBV5-1 | -
TGTGCCAGCAGTCCAACAGGGCCTGCTTCACCCCTCCACTTT | CASSPTGPASPLHF | TRBJ1-6 | - | TRBV28 | -
TGTGCCAGTAGTATTTTTAGTCCGGGACAGGGAGACTATGGCTACACCTTC | CASSIFSPGQGDYGYTF | TRBJ1-2 | TRBD1 | TRBV19 | few
TGTGCCAGCAGCGTTATTGCAGGGTCTACTGAAGCTTTCTTT | CASSVIAGSTEAFF | TRBJ1-1 | - | TRBV7-8 | -
TGTGCCAGCACGTCTATGGCTGAAGCTTTCTTT | CASTSMAEAFF | TRBJ1-1 | - | TRBV2 | -
TGCGCCAGCAGCATTAGCGGGGGGATATACAATGAGCAGTTCTTC | CASSISGGIYNEQFF | TRBJ2-1 | TRBD2 | TRBV5-1 | -
TGTGCCAGCAGTCGGGACAGGGGGCGACTTCAGCCCCAGCATTTT | CASSRDRGRLQPQHF | TRBJ1-5 | TRBD1 | TRBV7-8 | -
TGTGCCAGTAGTACCTTAGCGGGGGGCCGGGCCAAAAACATTCAGTACTTC | CASSTLAGGRAKNIQYF | TRBJ2-4 | TRBD2 | TRBV19 | once
TGCGCCAGCAGCCAAGGGAATAGCGGGGACCCTCTCGGATACGAGCAGTACTTC | CASSQGNSGDPLGYEQYF | TRBJ2-7 | TRBD2 | TRBV4-1 | -
TGTGCCAGCACAAGACTAGGTTCATATGGCTACACCTTC | CASTRLGSYGYTF | TRBJ1-2 | - | TRBV2 | -